The 9 T cell receptor beta chains reported below all come from one sample, sequenced in a study of T-cell reconstitution after alpha-beta-depleted transplantation in children. Molecular barcoding with unique molecular identifiers was used for the TCRbeta library. TCRdb re-analysed the PCR reads in MiXCR, keeping a single row per CDR3 protein. The data show a few hundred thousand distinct CDR3 sequences, about a quarter seen once. Source: PBMCs, taken before TCRalphabeta/CD19-depleted stem cell transplant. These receptors were obtained from a boy under two years old with Wiskott-Aldrich syndrome, due to receive a stem cell transplant.

The chain uses TRBV10-3 and TRBJ1-1, with no clear D. The V gene's germline CDR1 is ENHRY and CDR2 SYGVKD. Trimming removed 5 bases from V and 1 base from J, with 8 bases in between. The CDR3 runs 13 residues. CDR3 bases: TGTGCCATCAGTAGGTCAGCGAACACTGAAGCTTTCTTT. It specifies CAISRSANTEAFF.

The chain combines TRBV5-4 with TRBJ1-1; D is uncertain. Germline V lookup: CDR1 SGHNT, CDR2 YYREEE (reference sequence). The CDR3 is 12 amino acids. The ends were cut back, 5 bases at V and 4 bases at J, with 9 bases in the middle. CDR3 residues: CASRTKGTEAFF. As DNA, the CDR3 is TGTGCCAGCAGAACGAAGGGCACTGAAGCTTTCTTT.

V is TRBV10-2 and J is TRBJ2-5; no reliable D call. The germline gives CDR1 WSHSY, CDR2 SAAADI. Trimming stripped 8 bases from V and 4 bases from J, with 11 bases between. The CDR3 has 12 residues. The CDR3 region has the DNA TGCGCCAGCGGGCTAGTTACAGAGACCCAGTACTTC. This translates into CASGLVTETQYF.

The chain recombines TRBV7-9 with TRBJ2-7; no definite D call. V was cut by 1 base and J by 0 bases, with 7 bases left in between. The CDR3 extends over 14 amino acids. Germline CDR1 SEHNR, CDR2 FQNEAQ (reference sequence). The CDR3 loop is CASSLDRFSYEQYF. The CDR3 bases are TGTGCCAGCAGCTTAGACAGATTCTCCTACGAGCAGTACTTC. Using reference TRBV7-9 and TRBJ2-7 for the parts outside the CDR3, the full variable domain is DTGVSQNPRHKITKRGQNVTFRCDPISEHNRLYWYRQTLGQGPEFLTYFQNEAQLEKSRLLSDRFSAERPKGSFSTLEIQRTEQGDSAMYLCASSLDRFSYEQYFGPGTRLTVT.

This clonotype was seen a handful of times. This chain joins TRBV20-1 and TRBJ2-7, with TRBD2 as a possible D gene (6 bases). Germline V gene sequence: CDR1 DFQATT, CDR2 SNEGSKA (reference sequence). This CDR3 has 13 amino acids. V was clipped by 3 bases and J by 3 bases, with 12 bases between them. CDR3 residues: CSASSSDYYEQYF. The CDR3 coding sequence is TGCAGTGCTAGTTCTAGCGATTACTACGAGCAGTACTTC.

The chain employs TRBV4-1 and TRBJ1-5, with unresolved D. Trimming shortened V by 0 bases and J by 0 bases, and 12 bases separated the two germline ends. CDR3 length: 17 amino acids. Germline values: CDR1 MGHRA, CDR2 YSYEKL. The CDR3 sequence: CASSQDREDISNQPQHF. Written as DNA, the CDR3 is TGCGCCAGCAGCCAAGATAGGGAAGACATTAGCAATCAGCCCCAGCATTTT.

V usage is TRBV10-3 and J usage is TRBJ2-2; D perhaps matches TRBD1 (6 bases). This CDR3 is 17 amino acids long. Germline values: CDR1 ENHRY, CDR2 SYGVKD. V lost 2 bases and J lost 0, with 13 bases in between. The CDR3: CAISEGLDRPNTGELFF. The CDR3 DNA follows: TGTGCCATCAGTGAGGGGCTAGACAGGCCGAACACCGGGGAGCTGTTTTTT.

This sequence joins TRBV20-1 and TRBJ2-7; no clear D gene. Germline CDR1 reads DFQATT; CDR2 reads SNEGSKA (reference sequence). The CDR3 totals 13 residues. Trimming took 5 bases from V and 3 from J, leaving 14 bases between them. CDR3 in DNA: TGCAGTGCTTCATCGAACCCCGTCTACGAGCAGTACTTC. It translates to CSASSNPVYEQYF.

Only a few counts were recorded for this clonotype. V usage is TRBV7-2 and J usage is TRBJ2-1; 11 bases agree with TRBD2. The trim removed 2 bases at V and 9 bases at J, leaving 6 bases unmatched. The germline CDR1 and CDR2 sequences are SGHTA and FQGNSA. The CDR3 has 15 amino acids. CDR3: CASSLIAGGPSEQFF. The CDR3 DNA reads as TGTGCCAGCAGCTTAATAGCGGGAGGGCCGAGTGAGCAGTTCTTC.